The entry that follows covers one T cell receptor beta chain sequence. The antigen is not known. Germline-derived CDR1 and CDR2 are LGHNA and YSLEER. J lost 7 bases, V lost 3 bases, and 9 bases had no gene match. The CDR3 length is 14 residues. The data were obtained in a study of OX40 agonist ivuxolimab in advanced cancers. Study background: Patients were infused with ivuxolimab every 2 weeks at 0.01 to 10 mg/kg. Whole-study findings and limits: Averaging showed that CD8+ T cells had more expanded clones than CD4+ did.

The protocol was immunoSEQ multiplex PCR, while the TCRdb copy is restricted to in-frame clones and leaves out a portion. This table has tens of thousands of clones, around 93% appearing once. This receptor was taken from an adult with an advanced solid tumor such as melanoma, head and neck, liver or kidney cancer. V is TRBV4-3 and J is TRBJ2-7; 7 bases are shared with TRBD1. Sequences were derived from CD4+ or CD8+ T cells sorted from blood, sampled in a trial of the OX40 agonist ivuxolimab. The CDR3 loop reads CASSQGTAALEQYF. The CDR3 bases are TGCGCCAGCAGCCAGGGGACAGCGGCGTTAGAGCAGTACTTC.